One and the same sample provided the 17 T cell receptor beta chains below, sequenced in a study of identical twins. TCRdb redid the calling of the 5' RACE reads with MiXCR, one entry per CDR3 protein. The sample lists some 690,000 distinct CDR3 sequences, 21% seen once, with around 4.4% in the top ten. The same sample was also used in a study of T cells expressing NK-cell markers.

Specimen: PBMCs. Source of these receptors: a woman aged 18-29 years in good health.

In its sample, this clonotype was seen a few times. The CDR3 DNA is TGCAGTGCTAGAGATCCGGGTTACAATGAGCAGTTCTTC. Protein product: CSARDPGYNEQFF. This chain joins TRBV20-1 and TRBJ2-1; D is undetermined. Trimming removed 0 bases at V and 4 bases at J, with 7 bases between. Germline lookup yields CDR1 DFQATT and CDR2 SNEGSKA (reference sequence). The CDR3 covers 13 residues.

The genes are TRBV12-3 or TRBV12-4 and TRBJ2-7, with a possible D match to TRBD1 (6 bases). V lost 4 bases, J lost 2 bases, and 12 bases lay in between. This CDR3 spans 14 amino acids. This CDR3 reads CASSWTDSPYEQYF. CDR3 bases: TGTGCCAGCAGTTGGACGGACAGTCCCTACGAGCAGTACTTC.

J is TRBJ2-3 and V is TRBV6-2 or TRBV6-3; D could derive from TRBD1 or TRBD2 (5 bases each). Germline V gene sequence: CDR1 MNHEY, CDR2 SVGEGT. The germline V and J ends were trimmed by 2 bases and 2 bases, with 11 bases remaining between them. The CDR3 is 15 residues long. As DNA, the CDR3 is TGTGCCAGCAGTTACCGGGGCGGAACCACAGATACGCAGTATTTT. Translated, it gives CASSYRGGTTDTQYF.

In its sample, this clonotype was seen many times. This chain uses TRBV6-5 with TRBJ1-3; D unresolved. Germline V gives CDR1 MNHEY, CDR2 SVGAGI. CDR3 length equals 14 residues. V lost 4 bases, J lost 3 bases, and 10 bases lay in between. CDR3 sequence: CASSFAGIGNTIYF. Written as DNA, the CDR3 is TGTGCCAGCAGTTTTGCGGGGATTGGAAACACCATATATTTT.

The gene calls are TRBV3-1 and TRBJ1-5, with 8 bases aligning to TRBD1. Germline values: CDR1 LGHDT, CDR2 YNNKEL (reference sequence). The CDR3 covers 18 residues. CDR3 coding DNA: TGTACCTTCAGCCTGGACAGGGCGTTGGGTATGGGCAATCAGCCCCAGCATTTT. Amino acids: CTFSLDRALGMGNQPQHF.

The chain has TRBV6-4 and TRBJ2-1, with 9 bases matching TRBD2. V lost 6 bases, J lost 6 bases, and 6 bases stayed unmatched. The germline V gene encodes CDR1 MRHNA and CDR2 SNTAGT. CDR3 length: 14 amino acids. DNA of the CDR3: TGTGCCAGCAGAGCTAGCGGGGCTCCCAATGAGCAGTTCTTC. It yields the protein CASRASGAPNEQFF.

The table lists this clonotype with a few counts. The V gene is TRBV11-3, the J gene TRBJ2-5, with D maybe TRBD1 (5 bases). Germline CDR1 SGHNT, CDR2 YENEEA. CDR3 size: 13 residues. With 2 bases removed from V and 3 bases from J, the gap between germline ends came to 7 bases. CDR3 nucleotide sequence: TGTGCCAGCAGCTTACTAGGGGAAGAGACCCAGTACTTC. It translates to CASSLLGEETQYF.

The sample holds many counts of this clonotype. The CDR3 region has the DNA TGTGCCAGCAGCCCTTACCTCACCAGCAGAGGAAACACCATATATTTT. It translates to CASSPYLTSRGNTIYF. The rearrangement joins TRBV7-6 to TRBJ1-3; D unresolved. Trimming removed 5 bases at V and 4 bases at J, with 18 bases between. Germline lookup yields CDR1 SGHVS and CDR2 FNYEAQ. The CDR3 has 16 amino acids. The full variable domain, in which reference TRBV7-6 and TRBJ1-3 provide the parts outside the CDR3, is GAGVSQSPRYKVTKRGQDVALRCDPISGHVSLYWYRQALGQGPEFLTYFNYEAQQDKSGLPNDRFSAERPEGSISTLTIQRTEQRDSAMYRCASSPYLTSRGNTIYFGEGSWLTVV.

J is TRBJ2-7 and V is TRBV9; tentative D call: TRBD1 (5 bases). CDR3 length: 14 residues. The germline gives CDR1 SGDLS, CDR2 YYNGEE. V lost 3 bases and J 5 bases, leaving 15 bases between the germline ends. Here the CDR3 DNA reads TGTGCCAGCAGCGGAGCAGGGTCAGACCACGAGCAGTACTTC. It encodes CASSGAGSDHEQYF. The whole variable domain, filled in from reference TRBV9 and TRBJ2-7, reads DSGVTQTPKHLITATGQRVTLRCSPRSGDLSVYWYQQSLDQGLQFLIQYYNGEERAKGNILERFSAQQFPDLHSELNLSSLELGDSALYFCASSGAGSDHEQYFGPGTRLTVT.

The J gene is TRBJ2-1, the V gene TRBV12-3 or TRBV12-4; tentatively, D is TRBD1 (5 bases). This CDR3 spans 17 amino acids. V was trimmed by 5 bases and J by 0 bases, leaving 17 bases between them. CDR3 loop: CASSRLRTFSSYNEQFF. The CDR3 coding sequence is TGTGCCAGCAGTCGTCTTCGGACATTCAGCTCCTACAATGAGCAGTTCTTC.

The chain carries TRBV7-9 and TRBJ2-7; 9 nucleotides line up with TRBD1. CDR1 and CDR2 (germline): SEHNR, FQNEAQ (reference sequence). This CDR3 comprises 16 residues. V shed 5 bases and J 2 bases; nucleotides not matched to a gene: 10. CDR3 sequence reads: CASSPRLGQGTYEQYF. In DNA form, the CDR3 reads TGTGCCAGCAGCCCGAGATTGGGACAGGGAACCTACGAGCAGTACTTC.

The V gene is TRBV12-3 or TRBV12-4, the J gene TRBJ2-1; 8 bases map to TRBD1. This CDR3 comprises 18 residues. V shed 5 bases, J shed 5 bases, and the junction held 17 bases outside the gene matches. CDR3: CASSQGTGGQMWDNEQFF. CDR3 DNA sequence: TGTGCCAGCAGTCAAGGGACAGGTGGACAAATGTGGGACAATGAGCAGTTCTTC.

This clonotype was counted only a few times. The V and J genes are TRBV5-1 and TRBJ2-7, with D unclear. Deletions cut 4 bases from V and 2 bases from J, with 10 bases between. Per the germline V gene, CDR1 is SGHRS and CDR2 is YFSETQ. This CDR3 comprises 13 residues. CDR3 in amino acids: CASSPTVPYEQYF. CDR3 sequence (DNA): TGCGCCAGCAGCCCTACAGTGCCCTACGAGCAGTACTTC.

A few counts support this clonotype. The chain recombines TRBV15 with TRBJ2-3; D is unresolved. V was pared by 0 bases and J by 3 bases, with 4 bases between. The CDR3 has 13 residues. The V gene's germline CDR1 is LNHNV and CDR2 YYDKDF (reference sequence). The chain's CDR3 is CATSRDQTDTQYF. For the CDR3, the DNA is TGTGCCACCAGCAGAGACCAGACAGATACGCAGTATTTT. The variable domain in full, with the rest retrieved from reference TRBV15 and TRBJ2-3, is DAMVIQNPRYQVTQFGKPVTLSCSQTLNHNVMYWYQQKSSQAPKLLFHYYDKDFNNEADTPDNFQSRRPNTSFCFLDIRSPGLGDTAMYLCATSRDQTDTQYFGPGTRLTVL.

This clonotype was seen ten or more times. The rearrangement uses TRBV6-1 and TRBJ2-1, with D uncertain. Germline V gene sequence: CDR1 MNHNS, CDR2 SASEGT. The ends were cut back, 6 bases at V and 0 bases at J, with 12 bases in the middle. The CDR3 covers 15 residues. The CDR3 nucleotides read TGTGCCAGCAGGCGAGACCTCGACTCCTACAATGAGCAGTTCTTC. Translation: CASRRDLDSYNEQFF.

This chain links TRBV10-3 with TRBJ2-5; no reliable D call. Deletions cut 0 bases from V and 6 bases from J, with 11 bases between. Per the germline V gene, CDR1 is ENHRY and CDR2 is SYGVKD. CDR3 length: 14 amino acids. DNA for the CDR3: TGTGCCATCAGTGAGTCCCCAGGTCAACAGACCCAGTACTTC. The encoded protein is CAISESPGQQTQYF.

The CDR3 sequence: CASSFVAVGTDTQYF. CDR3 sequence (DNA): TGTGCCAGCAGTTTCGTAGCGGTGGGGACAGATACGCAGTATTTT. The chain recombines TRBV12-3 or TRBV12-4 with TRBJ2-3; perhaps TRBD2 as D (6 bases). The germline V and J ends were trimmed by 3 bases and 3 bases, with 13 bases remaining between them. CDR3 length: 15 residues.